These 20 T cell receptor beta chains came from one sample sequenced in a study of radiation and T cells in renal cell carcinoma. Time point denoted: baseline pretreatment blood. Noted treatment: 15 Gy SBRT to primary tumor, nephrectomy 4 weeks later. The assay was immunoSEQ multiplex PCR, and TCRdb's table has in-frame clones only and misses some. Of more than 95,000 clones listed, roughly 80% are singletons. The sample in question was blood, obtained from a patient whose treatment included radiotherapy and nephrectomy. All receptors come from an older woman with renal cell carcinoma.

The chain couples TRBV7-6 to TRBJ2-1; the D gene could be TRBD1 or TRBD2 (5 bases each). The CDR3 runs to 13 residues. Trimming took 5 bases from V and 11 from J, leaving 16 bases between them. In germline, CDR1 is SGHVS, CDR2 FNYEAQ. CDR3 sequence: CASSPDGTPKQFF. The CDR3 DNA reads as TGTGCCAGCAGCCCCGATGGGACCCCAAAGCAGTTCTTC.

Concerning this clone: A clone one base away is much larger, so this may be a read error. This specimen includes other DNA sequences encoding the same CDR3. This sequence joins TRBV7-9 and TRBJ1-4; D remains unclear. CDR3 length equals 16 residues. Germline CDR1 is SEHNR and CDR2 is FQNEAQ (reference sequence). With 5 bases removed from V and 1 base from J, the gap between germline ends came to 14 bases. The CDR3 DNA sequence: TGTGCCAGCAGCCGGCCCCTTGGGTTAACTAATGAAAAACTGTTTTTT. Translating gives CASSRPLGLTNEKLFF.

This clone was detected a few times. The chain carries TRBV6-1 and TRBJ2-5, with 7 bases fitting TRBD1. The CDR3 runs to 13 residues. After removal of 7 bases from V and 0 bases from J, the junction contained 2 bases not matched to a gene. Germline values: CDR1 MNHNS, CDR2 SASEGT. In nucleotides, the CDR3 is TGTGCCAGCATGGGACAGTACCAAGAGACCCAGTACTTC. It encodes CASMGQYQETQYF.

The chain is built from TRBV7-2 and TRBJ1-3; possibly TRBD1 for D (6 bases). Germline-derived CDR1 and CDR2 are SGHTA and FQGNSA. Between the trimmed V and J ends, which lost 4 bases and 2 bases, there was a span of 12 bases. The CDR3 extends over 15 amino acids. CDR3 coding DNA: TGTGCCAGCAGCTCCTCCGGGACACCTGGAAACACCATATATTTT. This encodes CASSSSGTPGNTIYF.

The chain joins TRBV7-2 to TRBJ2-1; D not certain. Germline V gives CDR1 SGHTA, CDR2 FQGNSA. The CDR3 covers 13 residues. Trimming stripped 3 bases from V and 8 bases from J, with 11 bases between. The CDR3 here is CASSLDRMDEQFF. CDR3 DNA sequence: TGTGCCAGCAGCTTGGACCGGATGGATGAGCAGTTCTTC. The full variable domain, in which reference TRBV7-2 and TRBJ2-1 provide the parts outside the CDR3, is GAGVSQSPSNKVTEKGKDVELRCDPISGHTALYWYRQSLGQGLEFLIYFQGNSAPDKSGLPSDRFSAERTGGSVSTLTIQRTQQEDSAVYLCASSLDRMDEQFFGPGTRLTVL.

This rearrangement joins TRBV28 to TRBJ2-5, with D possibly being TRBD1 or TRBD2 (7 bases each). V was clipped by 6 bases and J by 2 bases, with 13 bases between them. The length of the CDR3 is 14 residues. CDR1 is MDHEN, CDR2 SYDVKM, per germline. CDR3 DNA sequence: TGTGCCAGCAGCCAGGGGGGGAGGCAAGAGACCCAGTACTTC. Protein: CASSQGGRQETQYF.

The V gene is TRBV7-9, the J gene TRBJ1-2; D remains ambiguous. V lost 1 base and J 3 bases, leaving 9 bases between the germline ends. The V gene's germline CDR1 is SEHNR and CDR2 FQNEAQ (reference sequence). The CDR3 length is 14 residues. CDR3 DNA: TGTGCCAGCAGCTTAGACGGTCCCCACTATGGCTACACCTTC. It yields the protein CASSLDGPHYGYTF.

The gene calls are TRBV2 and TRBJ1-1; 9 nucleotides line up with TRBD1. The germline CDR1 and CDR2 sequences are SNHLY and FYNNEI. J lost 8 bases, V lost 4 bases, and 8 bases had no gene match. This CDR3 is built from 14 residues. The CDR3 here is CASSARDRDFEAFF. In DNA form, the CDR3 reads TGTGCCAGCAGTGCCCGGGACAGGGACTTCGAAGCTTTCTTT.

This rearrangement joins TRBV7-3 to TRBJ1-5; 12 bases align to TRBD1. The CDR3 covers 16 residues. The trim removed 5 bases at V and 7 bases at J, leaving 9 bases unmatched. The germline V gene has CDR1 SGHTA and CDR2 FQGTGA. Here the CDR3 reads CASSPDGTGGRQPQHF. The DNA for the CDR3 is TGTGCCAGCAGCCCCGACGGGACAGGGGGCAGGCAGCCCCAGCATTTT.

The chain uses TRBV2 and TRBJ2-7; 7 nucleotides agree with TRBD1. The V gene end was trimmed by 6 bases and the J gene end by 1 base; junction bases not matched to a gene: 3. The CDR3 consists of 13 residues. Germline CDR1 SNHLY, CDR2 FYNNEI. DNA for the CDR3: TGTGCCAGCAGGTGGGACAGATCCTACGAGCAGTACTTC. It yields the protein CASRWDRSYEQYF.

This clone has just a few counts. The V call is TRBV19, the J call TRBJ1-1, with D tentatively TRBD1 (5 bases). The germline V and J ends were trimmed by 4 bases and 1 base, with 10 bases remaining between them. The CDR3 is 14 amino acids. Looked up from germline, CDR1 is LNHDA and CDR2 is SQIVND (reference sequence). CDR3 residues: CASSTLGRNTEAFF. For the CDR3, the DNA is TGTGCCAGTAGTACTCTGGGGCGGAACACTGAAGCTTTCTTT.

This sequence joins TRBV14 and TRBJ2-1; the D gene is possibly TRBD1 (6 bases). Between the trimmed V and J ends, which lost 1 base and 5 bases, there was a span of 15 bases. Germline CDR1 and CDR2: SGHDN and FVKESK. The CDR3 length is 16 residues. The CDR3 coding sequence is TGTGCCAGCAGCCAAGTCCACAGGGAGTGGAACAATGAGCAGTTCTTC. Translation gives CASSQVHREWNNEQFF.

The V and J genes are TRBV29-1 and TRBJ2-6, with TRBD1 matching 8 bases. Germline V lookup: CDR1 SQVTM, CDR2 ANQGSEA. V lost 3 bases and J lost 0; bases outside the gene matches: 4. CDR3 length equals 16 residues. The CDR3 nucleotides read TGCAGCGTTGAGACAGGGGTGATCTCTGGGGCCAACGTCCTGACTTTC. It specifies CSVETGVISGANVLTF.

This clone was detected many times. The chain combines TRBV6-4 with TRBJ1-2; 8 bases match TRBD1. The CDR3 spans 14 residues. Looked up from germline, CDR1 is MRHNA and CDR2 is SNTAGT. V lost 2 bases, J lost 6 bases, and 5 bases stayed unmatched. CDR3 sequence: CASSDGQGGNGYTF. As DNA, the CDR3 is TGTGCCAGCAGTGACGGACAGGGTGGGAATGGCTACACCTTC.

The chain recombines TRBV7-2 with TRBJ2-7; D possibly corresponds to TRBD2 (5 bases). This CDR3 has 15 residues. The V end lost 2 bases, the J end lost 2 bases, and 13 bases lay between the germline ends. Germline loops: CDR1 SGHTA, CDR2 FQGNSA. The CDR3 loop reads CASSLMGLAAYEQYF. The CDR3 nucleotides read TGTGCCAGCAGCTTAATGGGTCTAGCCGCCTACGAGCAGTACTTC. Full variable domain (missing parts from reference TRBV7-2 and TRBJ2-7): GAGVSQSPSNKVTEKGKDVELRCDPISGHTALYWYRQSLGQGLEFLIYFQGNSAPDKSGLPSDRFSAERTGGSVSTLTIQRTQQEDSAVYLCASSLMGLAAYEQYFGPGTRLTVT.

This chain links TRBV5-4 with TRBJ1-1; D is possibly TRBD1 (6 bases). The ends were cut back, 3 bases at V and 3 bases at J, with 15 bases in the middle. Germline assignment: CDR1 SGHNT and CDR2 YYREEE (reference sequence). This CDR3 region has 15 residues. DNA of the CDR3: TGTGCCAGCAGCTCGAGGTCAGGGGTCGACACTGAAGCTTTCTTT. The encoded protein is CASSSRSGVDTEAFF. Full variable domain (remainder filled in from reference TRBV5-4 and TRBJ1-1): ETGVTQSPTHLIKTRGQQVTLRCSSQSGHNTVSWYQQALGQGPQFIFQYYREEENGRGNFPPRFSGLQFPNYSSELNVNALELDDSALYLCASSSRSGVDTEAFFGQGTRLTVV.

This clone was detected only once. The chain recombines TRBV9 with TRBJ2-3, with TRBD1 matching over 8 bases. The junction had 4 bases not matched to a gene; V was cut back by 4 bases and J by 0 bases. The CDR3 covers 15 residues. Germline loops: CDR1 SGDLS, CDR2 YYNGEE. The CDR3 DNA is TGTGCCAGCAGCCTCCGGACAGGGAGCACAGATACGCAGTATTTT. Translating it yields CASSLRTGSTDTQYF.

The chain employs TRBV6-6 and TRBJ1-2; D not resolved. Germline loops: CDR1 MNHNY, CDR2 SVGAGI (reference sequence). The V gene lost 0 bases and the J gene lost 2 bases, with 10 bases spanning the gap. CDR3 length: 15 amino acids. CDR3 loop: CASSYSSGENYGYTF. CDR3 coding DNA: TGTGCCAGCAGTTACTCGTCGGGAGAGAACTATGGCTACACCTTC.

The chain carries TRBV5-1 and TRBJ1-1; TRBD1 matches at 7 bases. This CDR3 is 14 amino acids long. In germline, CDR1 is SGHRS, CDR2 YFSETQ. Trimming at V came to 4 bases and at J to 3 bases, leaving 6 bases not matched to a gene. In DNA, the CDR3 is TGCGCCAGCAGCATCTCCAGGGGGTACACTGAAGCTTTCTTT. Its translation is CASSISRGYTEAFF.

V is TRBV4-1 and J is TRBJ1-2, with a weak D call TRBD1 (6 bases). Trimming pared 3 bases from V and 5 bases from J, leaving 19 bases between. The CDR3 has 16 amino acids. Looked up from germline, CDR1 is MGHRA and CDR2 is YSYEKL. The CDR3: CASSQDQQGRGYGYTF. CDR3 bases: TGCGCCAGCAGCCAGGACCAACAGGGAAGGGGGTATGGCTACACCTTC.